A selection of T cell receptor beta chains follows, all from one sample in a study of technical replicates of blood from several donors. Measured with immunoSEQ multiplex PCR; TCRdb has only the in-frame clones, and not every one. The data contain about 88,000 clones, just under 95% of them singletons. Sequenced sample: T cells isolated from PBMCs. The receptors originated from a human donor in good health. Each CDR3 is given with its conserved first and last residue. Fields, in order: V gene, CDR3 protein.

V: TRBV4-1
CDR3: CASSLKTGSYEQYF

V: TRBV7-6
CDR3: CASSTGQGRQFF

V: TRBV7-9
CDR3: CASMLTIETQYF

V: TRBV11-3
CDR3: CASSSPFGGLNNEQFF

V: TRBV4-1
CDR3: CASSPTSVLNTGELFF

V: TRBV4-1
CDR3: CASSLGWSPAEAFF

V: TRBV19
CDR3: CASSIVGNSQPQHF

V: TRBV9
CDR3: CASSPHGSSYNEQFF

V: TRBV14
CDR3: CASSQDQKNEKLFF

V: TRBV5-5
CDR3: CASSLERTGEEKLFF

V: TRBV4-3
CDR3: CASSPTSQGAPEQYF

V: TRBV7-8
CDR3: CASSLTSGRAGDTGDF

V: TRBV19
CDR3: CASTTTSGRKDTQYF

V: TRBV9
CDR3: CASSVPREREPTDTQYF

V: TRBV20-1
CDR3: CSGPYGYTF

V: TRBV27
CDR3: CASSPTGVGYEQYF

V: TRBV9
CDR3: CASSTRTGGHGELFF

V: TRBV20-1
CDR3: CSASVSYTIYF

V: TRBV19
CDR3: CASSIDGYNEQFF

V: TRBV13
CDR3: CASSLLVAYTTDTQYF

V: TRBV27
CDR3: CASSLSPRNYGYTF

V: TRBV4-2
CDR3: CASSQAGDNTDTQYF

V: TRBV6-1
CDR3: CASSKDYKGYEQYF

V: TRBV7-2
CDR3: CASSSMGLSSYEQYF

V: TRBV11-2
CDR3: CASSVPLAGAGNEQFF

V: TRBV6-5
CDR3: CASSYTIQGTTEAFF

V: TRBV29-1
CDR3: CSVAQGGPYEQYF

V: TRBV13
CDR3: CASSLSRGIEAFF

V: TRBV15
CDR3: CATSPRLAEITDTQYF

V: TRBV18
CDR3: CASSPSGGSGNTIYF

V: TRBV25-1
CDR3: CASGVGLASDEQFF

V: TRBV18
CDR3: CASSRGLAGVDTQYF

V: TRBV7-2
CDR3: CASSLGTGQNTEAFF

V: TRBV15
CDR3: CATSRVATGAFF

V: TRBV27
CDR3: CASSSIGTYAGELFF

V: TRBV4-1
CDR3: CASSPITGGEETQYF

V: TRBV7-2
CDR3: CASSLALGGNTEAFF

V: TRBV5-8
CDR3: CASSSTGVAETQYF

V: TRBV27
CDR3: CASSSRRTGTYEQYF

V: TRBV4-3
CDR3: CASSQDGGIETQYF

V: TRBV6-1
CDR3: CASSEGRVLEKLFF

V: TRBV30
CDR3: CAWSPGLETQYF

V: TRBV7-2
CDR3: CASGLRSGGYNEQFF

V: TRBV7-2
CDR3: CASGGHSYEQYF

V: TRBV5-1
CDR3: CASSLFGGKNEKLFF

V: TRBV5-4
CDR3: CASSWGLAVLSTDTQYF

V: TRBV18
CDR3: CASSPVAGKHGNTIYF

V: TRBV13
CDR3: CASSLEQTYEQYF

V: TRBV27
CDR3: CASSPGSHNKQFF

V: TRBV29-1
CDR3: CSVDKGVSGTYGYTF

V: TRBV4-3
CDR3: CASSQEVQKNTEAFF

V: TRBV21-1
CDR3: CASSKGGSSTDTQYF

V: TRBV28
CDR3: CASSFFPTQPYEQYF

V: TRBV11-3
CDR3: CASRNPEALGGIQYF

V: TRBV7-2
CDR3: CASSLRSRDSSTDTQYF

V: TRBV9
CDR3: CASSDGGGTEAFF

V: TRBV15
CDR3: CATSRDGTSGRETQYF

V: TRBV7-3
CDR3: CASSIQGPNTGELFF

V: TRBV25-1
CDR3: CASSTNPGFSYEQYF